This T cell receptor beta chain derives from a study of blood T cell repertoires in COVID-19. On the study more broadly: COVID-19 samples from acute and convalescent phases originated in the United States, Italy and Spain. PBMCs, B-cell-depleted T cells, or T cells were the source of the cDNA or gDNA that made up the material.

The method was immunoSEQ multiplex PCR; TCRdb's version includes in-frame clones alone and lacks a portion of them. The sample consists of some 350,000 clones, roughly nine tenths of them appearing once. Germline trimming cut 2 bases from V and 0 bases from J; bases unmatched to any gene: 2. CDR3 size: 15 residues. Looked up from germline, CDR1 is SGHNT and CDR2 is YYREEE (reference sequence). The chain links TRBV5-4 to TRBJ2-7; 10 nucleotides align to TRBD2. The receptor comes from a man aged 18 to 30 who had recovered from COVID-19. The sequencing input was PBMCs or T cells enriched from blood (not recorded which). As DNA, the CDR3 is TGTGCCAGCAGCTTATCTAGCGGGAGCTCCTACGAGCAGTACTTC. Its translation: CASSLSSGSSYEQYF.